Shown below are 32 T cell receptor beta chains from a single sample sequenced in a study of blood T cell repertoires in COVID-19. Method: immunoSEQ multiplex PCR; TCRdb's copy keeps in-frame clones and lacks some. The data show 150,000 to 200,000 clones, with roughly 90% seen just once and around 4.8% held by the top ten. Sequenced sample: peripheral blood. Receptors were obtained from a man aged 18 to 30 with COVID-19, enrolled during active disease.

The count of this clone is one. The chain combines TRBV6-5 with TRBJ2-7; D perhaps matches TRBD1 (5 bases). CDR3 length equals 15 residues. Germline V gene lookup returns CDR1 MNHEY and CDR2 SVGAGI. Trimming cost V 6 bases and J 6 bases, with 21 bases left between them. This CDR3 is CASRYRIGVGTEQYF. CDR3 bases: TGTGCCAGCAGGTACAGGATAGGGGTGGGAACCGAGCAGTACTTC.

This clone was found a few times. J is TRBJ2-1 and V is TRBV30; D gene uncertain. V was cut by 2 bases and J by 4 bases, with 15 bases left in between. The germline gives CDR1 GTSNPN, CDR2 SVGIG (reference sequence). This CDR3 spans 15 amino acids. In DNA form, the CDR3 reads TGTGCCTGGAGTTCGATTCCTACCCCTTACAATGAGCAGTTCTTC. This sequence encodes CAWSSIPTPYNEQFF.

The chain's CDR3 is CSVPPPSGGRDTQYF. Written as DNA, the CDR3 is TGCAGCGTTCCCCCGCCTAGCGGGGGGCGGGATACGCAGTATTTT. This sequence joins TRBV29-1 and TRBJ2-3; 11 bases map to TRBD2. CDR3 length: 15 amino acids. Germline assignment: CDR1 SQVTM and CDR2 ANQGSEA. With 5 bases clipped from V and 6 bases from J, the junction kept 10 bases outside the gene matches.

The V and J genes are TRBV6-6 and TRBJ2-1; 11 bases are a match to TRBD1. Losses at the gene ends were 5 bases for V and 8 bases for J; bases not matched to a gene: 5. Germline assignment: CDR1 MNHNY and CDR2 SVGAGI (reference sequence). CDR3 length: 14 amino acids. Here the CDR3 reads CASSGQGASHEQFF. Written as DNA, the CDR3 is TGTGCCAGCAGTGGACAGGGGGCGTCCCATGAGCAGTTCTTC.

V is TRBV18 and J is TRBJ2-3; 7 bases are a match to TRBD1. The CDR3 consists of 17 residues. Germline V CDR1 and CDR2: KGHSH, LQKENI. V lost 6 bases to trimming and J lost 3 bases; unmatched junction nucleotides: 15. The CDR3 reads CASSTRFRGSETDTQYF. Written as DNA, the CDR3 is TGTGCCAGCTCCACTCGGTTCAGGGGGAGTGAGACAGATACGCAGTATTTT.

This clone was detected only a few times. The V call is TRBV15, the J call TRBJ1-5; TRBD1 might be the D (5 bases). This CDR3 spans 17 amino acids. Deletions cut 0 bases from V and 4 bases from J, with 16 bases between. The germline V gene encodes CDR1 LNHNV and CDR2 YYDKDF (reference sequence). In nucleotides, the CDR3 is TGTGCCACCAGCAGAGATACGGGAGGGACTGGGAATCAGCCCCAGCATTTT. Residues: CATSRDTGGTGNQPQHF.

This chain links TRBV2 with TRBJ1-6, with D possibly being TRBD1 (6 bases). The V gene's germline CDR1 is SNHLY and CDR2 FYNNEI. The CDR3 is 14 residues long. The V and J ends lost 6 bases and 9 bases respectively, with 15 bases between them. CDR3 nucleotides: TGTGCCAGCAGGGTGGGGACATCGATTTCACCCCTCCACTTT. This translates into CASRVGTSISPLHF. The full variable domain, completed using reference TRBV2 and TRBJ1-6, is EPEVTQTPSHQVTQMGQEVILRCVPISNHLYFYWYRQILGQKVEFLVSFYNNEISEKSEIFDDQFSVERPDGSNFTLKIRSTKLEDSAMYFCASRVGTSISPLHFGNGTRLTVT.

The V call is TRBV19, the J call TRBJ2-6, with a weak D call TRBD1 (5 bases). CDR1 and CDR2 from the germline V gene are LNHDA and SQIVND (reference sequence). V was clipped by 4 bases and J by 4 bases, with 14 bases between them. This CDR3 region has 16 residues. The CDR3 region is CASSTPTGSGANVLTF. The CDR3 nucleotides are TGTGCCAGTAGTACTCCTACAGGCTCCGGGGCCAACGTCCTGACTTTC.

The chain links TRBV5-6 to TRBJ2-3; 8 bases are a match to TRBD2. Unmatched junction bases numbered 17, after V lost 9 bases and J lost 11 bases. The CDR3 runs 14 residues. The germline V gene encodes CDR1 SGHDT and CDR2 YYEEEE. The CDR3 sequence is CATWVRVAGRRQYF. CDR3 DNA: TGTGCCACCTGGGTGAGGGTAGCGGGAAGGAGGCAGTATTTT.

This clone showed up just once. The J gene is TRBJ1-3, the V gene TRBV11-2, with D possibly being TRBD1 (5 bases). The CDR3 loop spans 15 amino acids. Trimming pared 6 bases from V and 4 bases from J, leaving 16 bases between. Germline CDR1 is SGHAT and CDR2 is FQNNGV. As DNA, the CDR3 is TGTGCCAGCAGACATTGGGGCCGTACGGGAAACACCATATATTTT. Its translation: CASRHWGRTGNTIYF. The full variable domain, with the rest looked up from reference TRBV11-2 and TRBJ1-3, is EAGVAQSPRYKIIEKRQSVAFWCNPISGHATLYWYQQILGQGPKLLIQFQNNGVVDDSQLPKDRFSAERLKGVDSTLKIQPAKLEDSAVYLCASRHWGRTGNTIYFGEGSWLTVV.

This clone was picked up a small number of times. The J gene is TRBJ1-1, the V gene TRBV27; tentatively, D is TRBD1 (6 bases). This CDR3 spans 11 amino acids. CDR1 MNHEY and CDR2 SMNVEV come from the germline V gene (reference sequence). With 6 bases removed from V and 7 bases from J, the gap between germline ends came to 9 bases. CDR3 amino acids: CASRQGDEAFF. In DNA, the CDR3 is TGTGCCAGCAGACAGGGAGATGAAGCTTTCTTT.

The chain recombines TRBV19 with TRBJ2-1, with 10 bases fitting TRBD2. Germline-derived CDR1 and CDR2 are LNHDA and SQIVND (reference sequence). V shed 3 bases and J 5 bases; nucleotides not matched to a gene: 16. This CDR3 comprises 19 residues. The CDR3, as DNA: TGTGCCAGTAGTATTGGAATGGGAGCGGGAGGGCCTTTGAACAATGAGCAGTTCTTC. It encodes CASSIGMGAGGPLNNEQFF.

The rearrangement links TRBV30 to TRBJ2-1, with D possibly TRBD2 on 5 matching bases. V dropped 5 bases and J dropped 9 bases, with 17 bases sitting between them. The germline CDR1 and CDR2 sequences are GTSNPN and SVGIG (reference sequence). The CDR3 loop spans 13 amino acids. CDR3 nucleotides: TGTGCCTGGGACGCCATCGTAGGGAGTGAGCAGTTCTTC. Its translation: CAWDAIVGSEQFF.

V gene TRBV9 combines with J gene TRBJ1-2; TRBD1 aligns across 8 bases. The CDR3 has 17 residues. V dropped 3 bases and J dropped 3; count of bases not matched to a gene: 13. Germline CDR1 and CDR2: SGDLS and YYNGEE. In DNA, the CDR3 is TGTGCCAGCAGCGCCGGGGTCCCTGACAGGGGATACTATGGCTACACCTTC. This encodes CASSAGVPDRGYYGYTF.

The J gene is TRBJ2-1, the V gene TRBV18; TRBD2 is a possible D gene (6 bases). Germline V gene sequence: CDR1 KGHSH, CDR2 LQKENI. V lost 1 base and J lost 7, with 20 bases in between. The CDR3 extends over 17 amino acids. Here the CDR3 reads CASSPLVEGRSANEQFF. The DNA of the CDR3 is TGTGCCAGCTCACCACTGGTGGAGGGCCGATCCGCTAATGAGCAGTTCTTC.

The V and J genes are TRBV9 and TRBJ2-7; D may be TRBD2 (6 bases). The CDR3 runs to 12 residues. Germline values: CDR1 SGDLS, CDR2 YYNGEE. V lost 2 bases to trimming and J lost 7 bases, with 10 bases between them. DNA for the CDR3: TGTGCCAGCAGCGTTGGAGGGAGAGAGCAGTACTTC. This codes for CASSVGGREQYF.

The chain employs TRBV5-1 and TRBJ1-1; D uncertain. V was shortened by 5 bases and J by 10 bases, with 12 bases between the two germline ends. The length of the CDR3 is 11 residues. The germline V gene has CDR1 SGHRS and CDR2 YFSETQ. The CDR3 region has the DNA TGCGCCAGCAGTGACAATATCGGAGCTTTCTTT. Amino acids: CASSDNIGAFF.

V is TRBV10-1 and J is TRBJ2-2, with D perhaps matching TRBD1 (6 bases). The V end lost 7 bases, the J end lost 5 bases, and 14 bases lay between the germline ends. Germline loops: CDR1 WNHNN, CDR2 SYGVQD (reference sequence). The CDR3 has 14 residues. The CDR3 DNA reads TGCGCCAGCACCAAGGACAGTCTTACCGGGGAGCTGTTTTTT. Translating it yields CASTKDSLTGELFF.

V gene TRBV7-9 combines with J gene TRBJ2-2; 11 nucleotides match TRBD2. CDR1 is SEHNR, CDR2 FQNEAQ, per germline (reference sequence). The ends lost 4 bases at V and 3 bases at J; junction bases unmatched: 4. The CDR3 consists of 16 residues. CDR3 nucleotide sequence: TGTGCCAGCAGCTCGACTAGCGGGACAGACACCGGGGAGCTGTTTTTT. Translation: CASSSTSGTDTGELFF.

The table lists this clone with a few counts. The chain employs TRBV4-1 and TRBJ1-4; the D gene is possibly TRBD1 (6 bases). This CDR3 is built from 13 residues. Deletions cut 2 bases from V and 7 bases from J, with 8 bases between. Germline CDR1 and CDR2: MGHRA and YSYEKL. CDR3 in amino acids: CASSQNRVEKLFF. The CDR3 nucleotides are TGCGCCAGCAGCCAAAACAGGGTTGAAAAACTGTTTTTT.

CDR3 sequence reads: CASSYRGLSYEQYF. The CDR3 DNA is TGTGCCAGCAGTTACCGGGGTCTTTCCTACGAGCAGTACTTC. The chain links TRBV28 to TRBJ2-7; TRBD2 might be the D (5 bases). CDR3 length equals 14 residues. Germline V gene lookup returns CDR1 MDHEN and CDR2 SYDVKM. The V end was cut by 4 bases, the J end by 1 base, with 11 bases between. Complete variable domain (other parts from reference TRBV28 and TRBJ2-7): DVKVTQSSRYLVKRTGEKVFLECVQDMDHENMFWYRQDPGLGLRLIYFSYDVKMKEKGDIPEGYSVSREKKERFSLILESASTNQTSMYLCASSYRGLSYEQYFGPGTRLTVT.

V is TRBV12-3 or TRBV12-4 and J is TRBJ1-1; 7 positions agree with TRBD1. The CDR3 length is 13 residues. With V trimmed by 6 bases and J by 4 bases, 5 bases remained unmatched. The CDR3 sequence is CASRGTVGTEAFF. DNA of the CDR3: TGTGCCAGCAGGGGGACAGTGGGCACTGAAGCTTTCTTT.

V gene TRBV7-2 combines with J gene TRBJ2-3, with no clear D. Trimming cost V 2 bases and J 0 bases, with 9 bases left between them. The CDR3 totals 15 residues. The germline CDR1 and CDR2 sequences are SGHTA and FQGNSA. Here the CDR3 DNA reads TGTGCCAGCAGCTTACACTACGACAGCACAGATACGCAGTATTTT. Its protein product is CASSLHYDSTDTQYF. The entire variable domain, with the rest obtained from reference TRBV7-2 and TRBJ2-3, is as follows: GAGVSQSPSNKVTEKGKDVELRCDPISGHTALYWYRQSLGQGLEFLIYFQGNSAPDKSGLPSDRFSAERTGGSVSTLTIQRTQQEDSAVYLCASSLHYDSTDTQYFGPGTRLTVL.

This chain connects TRBV6-6 to TRBJ2-7, with 10 bases lining up with TRBD2. The CDR3 covers 14 residues. Trimming took 5 bases from V and 6 from J; bases not matched to a gene: 7. Per germline, CDR1 MNHNY and CDR2 SVGAGI (reference sequence). CDR3 protein: CASSTLAGDGEQYF. The CDR3 nucleotides are TGTGCCAGCAGTACCCTAGCGGGAGATGGCGAGCAGTACTTC.

The chain links TRBV7-9 to TRBJ1-3, with 8 bases lining up with TRBD1. Trimming at V came to 4 bases and at J to 0 bases, leaving 5 bases not matched to a gene. CDR3 length: 16 amino acids. Germline values: CDR1 SEHNR, CDR2 FQNEAQ (reference sequence). The CDR3 nucleotides are TGTGCCAGCAGCTCCCCGACAGGGGCCTCTGGAAACACCATATATTTT. Residues: CASSSPTGASGNTIYF.

For this clone: The germline gene is not matched at one end of the junction; a read error may be the cause. The rearrangement links TRBV28 to TRBJ1-4, with 9 bases that match TRBD1. The germline V gene encodes CDR1 MDHEN and CDR2 SYDVKM. The CDR3 loop spans 15 amino acids. Written as DNA, the CDR3 is TGTGCCAGCAGTATCCGGACAGGGGAGAGTGAAAAACTGCTTTTT. This sequence encodes CASSIRTGESEKLLF.

The J gene is TRBJ2-3, the V gene TRBV9; unclear D gene. The ends were cut back, 4 bases at V and 2 bases at J, with 14 bases in the middle. The CDR3 is made up of 15 amino acids. Germline V CDR1 and CDR2: SGDLS, YYNGEE. Here the CDR3 DNA reads TGTGCCAGCAGCAATGGAGCGCACCCCACAGATACGCAGTATTTT. Its translation: CASSNGAHPTDTQYF.

The CDR3 region has the DNA TGTGCCAGCAGTTTATCGACAGGGAACTACGAGCAGTACTTC. This gives the protein CASSLSTGNYEQYF. The rearrangement joins TRBV27 to TRBJ2-7, with 7 positions matching TRBD1. Germline CDR1 reads MNHEY; CDR2 reads SMNVEV (reference sequence). The CDR3 runs to 14 residues. V lost 0 bases to trimming and J lost 3 bases; unmatched junction nucleotides: 2.

The rearrangement joins TRBV28 to TRBJ2-2; 14 bases agree with TRBD2. The junction had 6 bases not matched to a gene; V was cut back by 6 bases and J by 6 bases. Per the germline V gene, CDR1 is MDHEN and CDR2 is SYDVKM. The CDR3 runs to 16 residues. The CDR3 nucleotides are TGTGCCAGCAGGGGACTAGCGGGAGTTTTCCCCGGGGAGCTGTTTTTT. Translation gives CASRGLAGVFPGELFF.

This chain uses TRBV5-1 with TRBJ1-2; D is undetermined. V gave up 1 base and J gave up 3 bases, with 10 bases separating them. The CDR3 is 14 amino acids. In germline, CDR1 is SGHRS, CDR2 YFSETQ. The CDR3 DNA sequence: TGCGCCAGCAGCTTGTATCCGGGAGACTATGGCTACACCTTC. As protein: CASSLYPGDYGYTF.

This chain links TRBV27 with TRBJ2-3; possible D gene TRBD1, 8 bases. Per the germline V gene, CDR1 is MNHEY and CDR2 is SMNVEV (reference sequence). CDR3 length: 18 amino acids. V lost 6 bases, J lost 1 base, and 23 bases lay in between. CDR3 nucleotides: TGTGCCAGCAGCCCCGAGGCCGGCACAGGGGGGGGCACAGATACGCAGTATTTT. It encodes CASSPEAGTGGGTDTQYF.

This clone was observed a handful of times. This chain links TRBV24-1 with TRBJ1-2; the match to TRBD1 covers 8 bases. Germline CDR1 is KGHDR and CDR2 is SFDVKD. The CDR3 extends over 16 amino acids. J lost 8 bases, V lost 5 bases, and 15 bases had no gene match. The CDR3 DNA reads as TGTGCCACCAGTGCAGCGACAGGGGAGAATGCCCGCGGCTACACCTTC. Translated: CATSAATGENARGYTF.